This T cell receptor beta chain was identified during a study of blood T cell repertoires in COVID-19. Recruits, aged about 18 to 100 years, lived in 20 to 30 US areas. Researchers sorted participants into cohorts using their self-reported clinical history. The recovered donors of Cohort 3 showed two negative PCRs, clearance, or symptom resolution. Germline V gives CDR1 SGHKS, CDR2 YYEKEE (reference sequence). The CDR3 length is 15 residues. Trimming took 5 bases from V and 1 from J; bases not matched to a gene: 5. Original processing notes: Estimated nucleated cell counts came from reference gene primer amplification. Sequenced by immunoSEQ multiplex PCR; TCRdb stores in-frame clones only, minus some. V and J calls and clone size are given by that table; D and trimming were obtained from the DNA. The data contain approximately 270,000 clones, over 75% of them singletons.

The sequence derives from a man aged 40-49 years who had recovered from COVID-19. The sequenced sample consisted of PBMCs or T cells enriched from blood (not recorded which). V usage is TRBV5-5 and J usage is TRBJ1-5; the match to TRBD1 covers 8 bases. CDR3 sequence (DNA): TGTGCCAGCAGATTCGACAGGGGAAGCAATCAGCCCCAGCATTTT. This codes for CASRFDRGSNQPQHF.